The 7 T cell receptor beta chains below all came from one sample that was sequenced in a study of T cells expressing NK-cell markers (dated by TCRdb to the early 2020s). The method was 5' RACE. TCRdb lists the instrument as Illumina HiSeq 2000. TCRdb reprocessed the reads, and each CDR3 protein sequence is entered once, without DNA. The table of this sample itemizes 250,000 or so distinct CDR3 sequences. 4% to 4.5% of the sample is held by the ten biggest clonotypes. The sample comprised blood T cells: a sorted CD56 or NKG2C T cell subset, CD4+ or CD8+ T cells, or bulk PBMC T cells (not recorded which). All receptors derive from a woman aged 18 to 69 in good health.

The V gene is TRBV7-6, the J gene TRBJ2-6. The CDR3 is 16 amino acids. In germline, CDR1 is SGHVS, CDR2 FNYEAQ. CDR3 residues: CASSFSYGPGANVLTF.

The chain links TRBV3-1 to TRBJ2-7; there is no DNA to check the TCRdb D call of TRBD2. CDR3 size: 16 residues. Germline CDR1 reads LGHDT; CDR2 reads YNNKEL (reference sequence). This chain's CDR3 is CASSPKTSGISYEQYF.

The genes are TRBV6-1 and TRBJ1-1; TCRdb's D call, TRBD1, is unchecked because there is no DNA. The germline V gene has CDR1 MNHNS and CDR2 SASEGT. The CDR3 length is 16 residues. CDR3 sequence: CASSTTGQGPSIEAFF.

The rearrangement joins TRBV28 to TRBJ2-7; TCRdb reports TRBD1, a call that lacks DNA to check it against. The CDR3 extends over 15 amino acids. CDR1 and CDR2 (germline): MDHEN, SYDVKM. The chain's CDR3 is CASSSGTALSYEQYF.

The chain uses TRBV5-1 and TRBJ2-2; TCRdb proposes TRBD1, but this gene call is untestable without DNA. The CDR3 length is 14 residues. Germline CDR1 is SGHRS and CDR2 is YFSETQ. This chain's CDR3 is CASRAGTDTGELFF.

V gene TRBV10-3 combines with J gene TRBJ2-7; TCRdb proposes TRBD1, but this gene call is untestable without DNA. The CDR3 consists of 15 residues. Germline lookup yields CDR1 ENHRY and CDR2 SYGVKD. CDR3: CAISDPGQGRYEQYF.

The chain combines TRBV2 with TRBJ2-1; TCRdb indicates TRBD1, and absent DNA this call remains unverified. Looked up from germline, CDR1 is SNHLY and CDR2 is FYNNEI. The CDR3 has 13 residues. The CDR3 reads CASRPGGRNEQFF. Using reference TRBV2 and TRBJ2-1 for the parts outside the CDR3, the full variable domain is EPEVTQTPSHQVTQMGQEVILRCVPISNHLYFYWYRQILGQKVEFLVSFYNNEISEKSEIFDDQFSVERPDGSNFTLKIRSTKLEDSAMYFCASRPGGRNEQFFGPGTRLTVL.